Here is one T cell receptor (beta chain) with its context. The entry originates in a study of T cell responses to AZD1222 COVID-19 vaccine. The CDR3 runs to 14 residues. V lost 3 bases, J lost 15 bases, and 6 bases stayed unmatched. Germline V gene lookup returns CDR1 MNHEY and CDR2 SVGEGT. TCRdb's copy holds only in-frame clones and misses some; the assay was immunoSEQ multiplex PCR. The sample lists over 150,000 clones, roughly nine tenths seen once, with under 4% in the top ten. The rearrangement links TRBV6-2 or TRBV6-3 to TRBJ2-1, with 15 bases fitting TRBD2. The origin of this receptor is an adult who received the AZD1222 COVID-19 vaccine. The sequencing here drew on peripheral blood, taken 28 days after the second AZD1222 dose. This CDR3 reads CASSYGTSGGPRFF. In DNA, the CDR3 is TGTGCCAGCAGTTATGGGACTAGCGGGGGGCCGAGGTTCTTC.